This entry lists 29 T cell receptor beta chains sequenced from one sample in a study of blood T cell repertoires in COVID-19. Repertoires were generated with immunoSEQ multiplex PCR, while TCRdb's copy carries only in-frame clones and drops some. The sample shows some 170,000 clones, approximately 85% of them seen only once. The sample comprised PBMCs or T cells enriched from blood (not recorded which). All receptors derive from a middle-aged man who had recovered from COVID-19.

V gene TRBV28 combines with J gene TRBJ2-5; a possible D gene is TRBD1 (6 bases). The CDR3 has 14 residues. Trimming stripped 6 bases from V and 2 bases from J, with 13 bases between. Germline loops: CDR1 MDHEN, CDR2 SYDVKM. The DNA of the CDR3 is TGTGCCAGCAGCCCTCACGACAGGCAAGAGACCCAGTACTTC. It is translated as CASSPHDRQETQYF.

In regard to this clone: Different DNA sequences within this sample yield the same CDR3. The CDR3 loop is CASSVDSLNTEAFF. CDR3 DNA: TGTGCCAGCAGCGTAGACAGCCTGAACACTGAAGCTTTCTTT. The chain has TRBV9 and TRBJ1-1, with D unresolved. Germline V gene data show CDR1 as SGDLS and CDR2 as YYNGEE. The CDR3 loop spans 14 amino acids. V lost 0 bases and J 0 bases, leaving 6 bases between the germline ends.

This clone has only a few counts. V gene TRBV19 combines with J gene TRBJ2-7; 9 bases map to TRBD1. This CDR3 has 13 amino acids. Germline values: CDR1 LNHDA, CDR2 SQIVND (reference sequence). The junction had 6 bases not matched to a gene; V was cut back by 5 bases and J by 7 bases. The CDR3 DNA sequence: TGTGCCAGTAGTGAGGGGACAGGGATTGAGCAGTACTTC. This gives the protein CASSEGTGIEQYF.

The chain links TRBV5-1 to TRBJ2-1; 8 positions agree with TRBD2. CDR3 length: 16 amino acids. Germline-derived CDR1 and CDR2 are SGHRS and YFSETQ. J was trimmed by 5 bases and V by 0 bases; bases with no gene match: 7. The CDR3 here is CASSLGPSGLNNEQFF. The CDR3 nucleotides read TGCGCCAGCAGCTTGGGTCCTAGCGGGTTAAACAATGAGCAGTTCTTC.

The chain uses TRBV12-3 or TRBV12-4 and TRBJ1-5; no firm D call. CDR3 length equals 12 residues. The V and J ends lost 3 bases and 3 bases respectively, with 3 bases between them. The CDR3: CASSFHNQPQHF. The CDR3 bases are TGTGCCAGCAGTTTTCACAATCAGCCCCAGCATTTT.

The J gene is TRBJ1-2, the V gene TRBV5-1; D is possibly TRBD1 (5 bases). V was shortened by 0 bases and J by 6 bases, with 12 bases between the two germline ends. The CDR3 contains 14 residues. From germline, CDR1 is SGHRS and CDR2 YFSETQ. The CDR3 region is CASSLEGRANGYTF. CDR3 in DNA: TGCGCCAGCAGCTTGGAAGGCAGGGCCAATGGCTACACCTTC.

On this clone itself: One end of the junction is discordant with germline, which a read error may explain. The CDR3 here is CASTEPDTPWSF. The CDR3 nucleotides are TGTGCCAGCACCGAACCGGACACCCCCTGGTCCTTC. The chain links TRBV7-2 to TRBJ2-7; tentative D call: TRBD1 (5 bases). Germline assignment: CDR1 SGHTA and CDR2 FQGNSA. CDR3 size: 12 residues.

The chain carries TRBV10-3 and TRBJ1-2; D might be TRBD1 (6 bases). Deletions cut 4 bases from V and 0 bases from J, with 12 bases between. CDR1 is ENHRY and CDR2 is SYGVKD in the germline V gene. This CDR3 region has 15 residues. The CDR3, as DNA: TGTGCCATCAGTGCGACAGGCCTAGCTAACTATGGCTACACCTTC. Protein: CAISATGLANYGYTF.

The chain links TRBV5-1 to TRBJ2-7, with TRBD2 as a possible D gene (5 bases). The V end lost 1 base, the J end lost 7 bases, and 15 bases lay between the germline ends. CDR1 and CDR2 from the germline V gene are SGHRS and YFSETQ. The CDR3 is 14 residues long. The DNA of the CDR3 is TGCGCCAGCAGCTTGATGGCGGAGGCTGAAGAGCAGTACTTC. It translates to CASSLMAEAEEQYF.

This sequence joins TRBV10-1 and TRBJ2-1; D unresolved. The V end lost 2 bases, the J end lost 13 bases, and 15 bases lay between the germline ends. CDR1 is WNHNN and CDR2 is SYGVQD in the germline V gene (reference sequence). This CDR3 contains 13 residues. CDR3 amino acids: CASSEAQTTAQFF. The CDR3 DNA reads as TGCGCCAGCAGTGAGGCCCAAACCACTGCCCAGTTCTTC.

The V call is TRBV5-1, the J call TRBJ1-2; D perhaps matches TRBD1 (6 bases). The CDR3 runs to 15 residues. The germline CDR1 and CDR2 sequences are SGHRS and YFSETQ. Trimming removed 0 bases from V and 1 base from J, with 10 bases in between. DNA of the CDR3: TGCGCCAGCAGCTTGGACAGGGAAATTAACTATGGCTACACCTTC. This codes for CASSLDREINYGYTF.

The chain has TRBV11-2 and TRBJ1-1; D call uncertain. Trimming cost V 1 base and J 2 bases, with 8 bases left between them. The V gene's germline CDR1 is SGHAT and CDR2 FQNNGV. The CDR3 is made up of 14 amino acids. In DNA, the CDR3 is TGTGCCAGCAGCTTAGGAGCAGGTAACACTGAAGCTTTCTTT. Translating gives CASSLGAGNTEAFF.

The rearrangement joins TRBV18 to TRBJ2-7; 7 positions match TRBD1. The germline CDR1 and CDR2 sequences are KGHSH and LQKENI. The CDR3 totals 14 residues. The J segment lost 3 bases and the V segment lost 0 bases, leaving 2 bases of the junction unmatched. The CDR3 DNA follows: TGTGCCAGCTCACCACCAGACAGGGACTACGAGCAGTACTTC. Translated: CASSPPDRDYEQYF. The full variable domain, in which reference TRBV18 and TRBJ2-7 provide the parts outside the CDR3, is NAGVMQNPRHLVRRRGQEARLRCSPMKGHSHVYWYRQLPEEGLKFMVYLQKENIIDESGMPKERFSAEFPKEGPSILRIQQVVRGDSAAYFCASSPPDRDYEQYFGPGTRLTVT.

The rearrangement links TRBV10-3 to TRBJ2-2; 10 bases map to TRBD2. The junction had 0 bases not matched to a gene; V was cut back by 5 bases and J by 3 bases. Germline V lookup: CDR1 ENHRY, CDR2 SYGVKD. The CDR3 consists of 14 residues. CDR3 residues: CAISLAGDTGELFF. In DNA form, the CDR3 reads TGTGCCATCAGTCTAGCGGGGGACACCGGGGAGCTGTTTTTT.

This rearrangement joins TRBV3-1 (or the pseudogene TRBV3-2) to TRBJ1-3, with a possible D match to TRBD1 (5 bases). The V gene lost 1 base and the J gene lost 4 bases, with 11 bases spanning the gap. The length of the CDR3 is 15 residues. CDR1 LGHDT and CDR2 YNNKEL come from the germline V gene (reference sequence). CDR3 protein: CASSQVGVGGNTIYF. Written as DNA, the CDR3 is TGTGCCAGCAGCCAAGTAGGGGTAGGAGGAAACACCATATATTTT.

This rearrangement joins TRBV10-2 to TRBJ2-5; D possibly corresponds to TRBD1 (7 bases). V was clipped by 7 bases and J by 5 bases, with 8 bases between them. This CDR3 is 11 amino acids long. Germline CDR1 WSHSY, CDR2 SAAADI. The CDR3 bases are TGCGCCAGCACAGGGGGGGAGACCCAGTACTTC. It yields the protein CASTGGETQYF.

This clone appeared a few times. The J gene is TRBJ1-4, the V gene TRBV9; 8 positions match TRBD1. The CDR3 has 14 amino acids. Per germline, CDR1 SGDLS and CDR2 YYNGEE. The V gene end was trimmed by 3 bases and the J gene end by 2 bases; junction bases not matched to a gene: 0. CDR3 residues: CASSGQGTNEKLFF. The CDR3 region has the DNA TGTGCCAGCAGCGGACAGGGGACTAATGAAAAACTGTTTTTT. The complete variable domain, with remaining parts taken from reference TRBV9 and TRBJ1-4, reads DSGVTQTPKHLITATGQRVTLRCSPRSGDLSVYWYQQSLDQGLQFLIQYYNGEERAKGNILERFSAQQFPDLHSELNLSSLELGDSALYFCASSGQGTNEKLFFGSGTQLSVL.

The gene calls are TRBV11-3 and TRBJ1-2; 7 bases fit TRBD1. This CDR3 region has 13 residues. V gave up 6 bases and J gave up 9 bases; unmatched junction bases: 10. Per the germline V gene, CDR1 is SGHNT and CDR2 is YENEEA. The CDR3 DNA is TGTGCCAGCAGTCCGACAGGGAAGAGGAGCTACACCTTC. It translates to CASSPTGKRSYTF.

This sequence joins TRBV5-6 and TRBJ2-7, with TRBD1 matching over 7 bases. Per the germline V gene, CDR1 is SGHDT and CDR2 is YYEEEE. V lost 4 bases, J lost 3 bases, and 7 bases stayed unmatched. The CDR3 has 14 amino acids. Here the CDR3 reads CASSHRDSYYEQYF. CDR3 bases: TGTGCCAGCAGCCATCGGGACAGTTACTACGAGCAGTACTTC.

The chain employs TRBV12-3 or TRBV12-4 and TRBJ1-2, with D maybe TRBD1 (5 bases). V gave up 6 bases and J gave up 4 bases, with 12 bases separating them. The CDR3 runs 13 residues. The CDR3 DNA follows: TGTGCCAGCAGGAAGACTGACAGCTATGGCTACACCTTC. Translating gives CASRKTDSYGYTF.

This clone appeared a few times. Here the CDR3 DNA reads TGTGCCAGCAGTTTCCGGGGGGGCGGTGGCTACACCTTC. Protein product: CASSFRGGGGYTF. The chain combines TRBV27 with TRBJ1-2; tentatively, D is TRBD1 (6 bases). CDR1 and CDR2 (germline): MNHEY, SMNVEV (reference sequence). V gave up 3 bases and J gave up 7 bases, with 12 bases separating them. The CDR3 is made up of 13 amino acids.

The chain links TRBV7-8 to TRBJ2-7, with 9 bases identical to TRBD1. This CDR3 spans 14 amino acids. J lost 3 bases, V lost 5 bases, and 5 bases had no gene match. Germline lookup yields CDR1 SGHVS and CDR2 FQNEAQ. This chain's CDR3 is CASSQDRGNYEQYF. CDR3 coding DNA: TGTGCCAGCAGCCAGGACAGGGGAAACTACGAGCAGTACTTC.

The chain uses TRBV18 and TRBJ1-1, with 7 bases matching TRBD1. CDR3 length: 15 amino acids. CDR1 is KGHSH, CDR2 LQKENI, per germline. Unmatched junction bases numbered 13, after V lost 11 bases and J lost 1 base. CDR3 protein: CACRTGGDENTEAFF. The CDR3 bases are TGTGCCTGCAGGACAGGAGGGGACGAGAACACTGAAGCTTTCTTT.

The gene calls are TRBV12-3 or TRBV12-4 and TRBJ1-5; D uncertain. V shed 5 bases and J shed 6 bases, with 8 bases lying between them. The length of the CDR3 is 12 residues. CDR3 residues: CASSRGFQPQHF. CDR3 sequence (DNA): TGTGCCAGCAGTAGAGGGTTTCAGCCCCAGCATTTT.

The chain links TRBV3-1 (or the pseudogene TRBV3-2) to TRBJ1-5; 7 bases match TRBD1. The CDR3 spans 14 residues. V dropped 2 bases and J dropped 7; count of bases not matched to a gene: 5. Per germline, CDR1 LGHDT and CDR2 YNNKEL (reference sequence). The CDR3 DNA is TGTGCCAGCAGCCAAACAGGGGTGGGCCAGCCCCAGCATTTT. Translated: CASSQTGVGQPQHF.

The chain employs TRBV15 and TRBJ2-7, with a weak D call TRBD1 (6 bases). The CDR3 is 15 residues long. Trimming shortened V by 0 bases and J by 3 bases, and 12 bases separated the two germline ends. In germline, CDR1 is LNHNV, CDR2 YYDKDF (reference sequence). The CDR3 loop is CATSREAGALYEQYF. The DNA for the CDR3 is TGTGCCACCAGCAGAGAGGCAGGGGCTCTCTACGAGCAGTACTTC.

This chain links TRBV5-6 with TRBJ2-1, with TRBD1 matching over 7 bases. V shed 0 bases, J shed 2 bases, and the junction held 11 bases outside the gene matches. Germline values: CDR1 SGHDT, CDR2 YYEEEE. The CDR3 runs to 18 residues. CDR3 sequence (DNA): TGTGCCAGCAGCTTGGACAGGGGCGCCAAGCCCACCTACAATGAGCAGTTCTTC. It yields the protein CASSLDRGAKPTYNEQFF.

This clone has just a few counts. The chain has TRBV14 and TRBJ1-1; possibly TRBD1 for D (6 bases). Germline-derived CDR1 and CDR2 are SGHDN and FVKESK. V lost 4 bases to trimming and J lost 9 bases, with 12 bases between them. The CDR3 length is 12 residues. The CDR3 here is CASSPQGVKAFF. The CDR3 nucleotides read TGTGCCAGCAGCCCACAGGGAGTCAAAGCTTTCTTT.

The CDR3 sequence: CASSARLAGVNTGELFF. CDR3 nucleotide sequence: TGTGCCAGCAGCGCACGACTAGCGGGAGTCAACACCGGGGAGCTGTTTTTT. V usage is TRBV9 and J usage is TRBJ2-2, with TRBD2 matching over 12 bases. This CDR3 is built from 17 residues. The V gene's germline CDR1 is SGDLS and CDR2 YYNGEE. Trimming cost V 3 bases and J 2 bases; bases outside gene matches: 5. Together with reference TRBV9 and TRBJ2-2, the CDR3 gives the full variable domain: DSGVTQTPKHLITATGQRVTLRCSPRSGDLSVYWYQQSLDQGLQFLIQYYNGEERAKGNILERFSAQQFPDLHSELNLSSLELGDSALYFCASSARLAGVNTGELFFGEGSRLTVL.